This T cell receptor beta chain was observed in a study of T cells in Graves' hyperthyroidism and ophthalmopathy. The CDR3 sequence is 15 residues long. Germline V gene sequence: CDR1 MNHEY, CDR2 SVGEGT. V lost 4 bases and J lost 5; bases outside the gene matches: 6. Amplification yielded TCR beta CDR3 regions, with RNA transcripts as the source. HTBI primers were the set used in a first-round RT-PCR of the TCR CDR3. TCRdb itself ran the multiplex PCR reads through MiXCR, one entry per CDR3 protein. The sample has hundreds of thousands of distinct CDR3 sequences, 12% to 15% seen once. V usage is TRBV6-2 or TRBV6-3 and J usage is TRBJ2-1, with 9 bases identical to TRBD2. Sequencing was performed on blood. This clonotype was obtained from a young woman with Graves' hyperthyroidism. CDR3 nucleotide sequence: TGTGCCAGCAGTTCCACTAGCGGGTGGGACAATGAGCAGTTCTTC. Amino acids: CASSSTSGWDNEQFF.